This T cell receptor (beta chain) emerged from a study of T-cell memory formation after mild COVID-19. General study points: Cross-reactive memory apparently joined, as some responding clones appeared in pre-infection memory.

As to this clonotype: Its target is not known.

Each CDR3 protein is one row after TCRdb ran MiXCR on the 5' RACE reads. The sample holds 70,000 to 95,000 distinct CDR3 sequences, about 13% seen once. The specimen was PBMCs or a T cell subset sorted from them (not recorded which). The receptor was derived from a man aged 18 to 35 who had mild COVID-19 (a few samples of this study predate the infection). Cell type and time point are not known.

Here the CDR3 reads CARSPGGFEAFF. The CDR3 DNA sequence: TGTGCCAGAAGCCCTGGGGGCTTTGAAGCTTTCTTT. The chain is built from TRBV7-9 and TRBJ1-1, with a tentative D call TRBD1 (6 bases). V was pared by 9 bases and J by 7 bases, with 15 bases between. Looked up from germline, CDR1 is SEHNR and CDR2 is FQNEAQ (reference sequence). This CDR3 is 12 amino acids long.